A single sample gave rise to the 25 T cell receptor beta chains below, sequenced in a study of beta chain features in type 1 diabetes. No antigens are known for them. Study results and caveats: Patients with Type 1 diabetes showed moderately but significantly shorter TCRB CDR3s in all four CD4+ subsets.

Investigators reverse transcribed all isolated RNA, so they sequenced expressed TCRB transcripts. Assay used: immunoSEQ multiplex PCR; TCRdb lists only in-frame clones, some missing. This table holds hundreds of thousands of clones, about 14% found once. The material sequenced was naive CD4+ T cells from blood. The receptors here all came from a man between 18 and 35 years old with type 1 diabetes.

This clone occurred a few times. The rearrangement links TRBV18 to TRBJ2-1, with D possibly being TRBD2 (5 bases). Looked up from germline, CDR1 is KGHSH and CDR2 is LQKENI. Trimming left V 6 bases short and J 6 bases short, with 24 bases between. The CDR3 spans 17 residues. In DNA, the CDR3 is TGTGCCAGCTCCCCCTCGAGCCCGAGTGGCGGGCCCAATGAGCAGTTCTTC. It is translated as CASSPSSPSGGPNEQFF.

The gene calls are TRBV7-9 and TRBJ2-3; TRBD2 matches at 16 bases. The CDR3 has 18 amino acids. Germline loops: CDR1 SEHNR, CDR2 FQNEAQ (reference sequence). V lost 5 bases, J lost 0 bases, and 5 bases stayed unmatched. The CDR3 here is CASSPGTSGGASTDTQYF. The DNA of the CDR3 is TGTGCCAGCAGCCCTGGGACTAGCGGGGGGGCCAGCACAGATACGCAGTATTTT.

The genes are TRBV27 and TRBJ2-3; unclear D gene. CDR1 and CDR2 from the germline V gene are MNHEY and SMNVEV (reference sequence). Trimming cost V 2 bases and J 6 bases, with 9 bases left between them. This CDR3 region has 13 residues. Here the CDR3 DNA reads TGTGCCAGCAGTTTACCGGGTGGGGATACGCAGTATTTT. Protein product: CASSLPGGDTQYF.

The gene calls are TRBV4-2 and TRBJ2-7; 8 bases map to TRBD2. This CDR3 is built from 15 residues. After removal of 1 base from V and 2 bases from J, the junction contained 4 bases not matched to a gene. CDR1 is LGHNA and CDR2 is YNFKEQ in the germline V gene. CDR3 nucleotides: TGTGCCAGCAGCCAAGCGGCGGGGGGTCCCTACGAGCAGTACTTC. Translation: CASSQAAGGPYEQYF.

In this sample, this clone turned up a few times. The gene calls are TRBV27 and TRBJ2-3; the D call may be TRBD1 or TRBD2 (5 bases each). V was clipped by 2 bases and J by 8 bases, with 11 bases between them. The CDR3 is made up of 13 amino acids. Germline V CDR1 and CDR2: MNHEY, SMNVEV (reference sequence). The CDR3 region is CASSLVGVGTQYF. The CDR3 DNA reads TGTGCCAGCAGTTTAGTGGGGGTCGGTACGCAGTATTTT.

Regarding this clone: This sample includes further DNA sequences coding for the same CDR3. The CDR3 here is CAWSVMGYGYTF. For the CDR3, the DNA is TGTGCCTGGAGTGTTATGGGCTATGGCTACACCTTC. The V gene is TRBV30, the J gene TRBJ1-2, with D unclear. V gave up 0 bases and J gave up 4 bases, with 6 bases separating them. Germline loops: CDR1 GTSNPN, CDR2 SVGIG (reference sequence). CDR3 size: 12 residues. The variable domain in full, with the rest retrieved from reference TRBV30 and TRBJ1-2, is SQTIHQWPATLVQPVGSPLSLECTVEGTSNPNLYWYRQAAGRGLQLLFYSVGIGQISSEVPQNLSASRPQDRQFILSSKKLLLSDSGFYLCAWSVMGYGYTFGSGTRLTVV.

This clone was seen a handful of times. CDR3 protein: CASMARGRGNTEAFF. The CDR3 DNA reads TGTGCCAGCATGGCCCGAGGGCGGGGGAACACTGAAGCTTTCTTT. The genes are TRBV25-1 and TRBJ1-1; no clear D gene. V was trimmed by 7 bases and J by 1 base, leaving 16 bases between them. The CDR3 is 15 amino acids. Germline loops: CDR1 MGHDK, CDR2 SYGVNS.

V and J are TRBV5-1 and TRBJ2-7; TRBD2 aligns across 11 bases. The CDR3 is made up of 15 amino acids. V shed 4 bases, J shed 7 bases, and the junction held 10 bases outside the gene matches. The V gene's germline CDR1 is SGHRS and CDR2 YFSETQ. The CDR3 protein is CASSGGLAVKEEQYF. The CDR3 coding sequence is TGCGCCAGCAGCGGGGGACTAGCGGTGAAAGAGGAGCAGTACTTC.

CDR3 sequence reads: CSVEDYTTDTQYF. CDR3 coding DNA: TGCAGCGTTGAGGACTATACCACAGATACGCAGTATTTT. This sequence joins TRBV29-1 and TRBJ2-3; TRBD2 might be the D (6 bases). The CDR3 contains 13 residues. Germline V gene lookup returns CDR1 SQVTM and CDR2 ANQGSEA. V shed 3 bases and J shed 2 bases, with 9 bases lying between them.

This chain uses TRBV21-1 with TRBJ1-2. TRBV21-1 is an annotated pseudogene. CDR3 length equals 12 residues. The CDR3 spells CACAGHLPGYTF. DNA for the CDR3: TGTGCCTGTGCGGGACACCTCCCTGGCTACACCTTC.

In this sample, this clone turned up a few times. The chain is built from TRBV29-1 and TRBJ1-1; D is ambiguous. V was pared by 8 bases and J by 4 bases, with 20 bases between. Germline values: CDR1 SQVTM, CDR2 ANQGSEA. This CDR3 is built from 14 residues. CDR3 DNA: TGCAGCTCGGGCCGGGAGCCTGAATTCACTGAAGCTTTCTTT. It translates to CSSGREPEFTEAFF.

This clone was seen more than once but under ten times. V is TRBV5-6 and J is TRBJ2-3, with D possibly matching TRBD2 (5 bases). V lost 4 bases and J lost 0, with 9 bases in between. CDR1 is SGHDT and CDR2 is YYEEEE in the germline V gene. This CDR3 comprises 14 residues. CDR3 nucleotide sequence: TGTGCCAGCAGCCCTTCGGGGAGCACAGATACGCAGTATTTT. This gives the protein CASSPSGSTDTQYF.

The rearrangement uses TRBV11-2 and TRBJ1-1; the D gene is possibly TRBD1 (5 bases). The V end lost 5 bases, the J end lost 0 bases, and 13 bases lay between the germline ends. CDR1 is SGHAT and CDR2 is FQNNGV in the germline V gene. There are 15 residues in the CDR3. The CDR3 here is CASSTGRALNTEAFF. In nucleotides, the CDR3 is TGTGCCAGCAGCACCGGCAGGGCCTTGAACACTGAAGCTTTCTTT. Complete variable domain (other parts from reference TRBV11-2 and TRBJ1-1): EAGVAQSPRYKIIEKRQSVAFWCNPISGHATLYWYQQILGQGPKLLIQFQNNGVVDDSQLPKDRFSAERLKGVDSTLKIQPAKLEDSAVYLCASSTGRALNTEAFFGQGTRLTVV.

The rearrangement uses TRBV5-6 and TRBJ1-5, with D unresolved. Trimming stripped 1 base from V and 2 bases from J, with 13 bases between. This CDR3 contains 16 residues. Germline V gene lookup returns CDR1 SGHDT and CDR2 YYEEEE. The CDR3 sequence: CASSLRSGFGNQPQHF. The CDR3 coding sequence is TGTGCCAGCAGCTTGAGGTCGGGGTTTGGCAATCAGCCCCAGCATTTT.

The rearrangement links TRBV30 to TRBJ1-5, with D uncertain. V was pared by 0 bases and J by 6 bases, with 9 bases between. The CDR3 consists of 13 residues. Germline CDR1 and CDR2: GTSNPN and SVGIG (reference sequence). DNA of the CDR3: TGTGCCTGGAGTGTAAGGGCAGCTCAGCCCCAGCATTTT. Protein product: CAWSVRAAQPQHF.

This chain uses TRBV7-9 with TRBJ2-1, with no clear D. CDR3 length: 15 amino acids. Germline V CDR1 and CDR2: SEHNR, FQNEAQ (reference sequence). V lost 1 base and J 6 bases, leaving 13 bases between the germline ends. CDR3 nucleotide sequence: TGTGCCAGCAGCTTAGTTGGGATACAACTCAATGAGCAGTTCTTC. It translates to CASSLVGIQLNEQFF. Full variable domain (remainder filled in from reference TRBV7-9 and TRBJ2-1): DTGVSQNPRHKITKRGQNVTFRCDPISEHNRLYWYRQTLGQGPEFLTYFQNEAQLEKSRLLSDRFSAERPKGSFSTLEIQRTEQGDSAMYLCASSLVGIQLNEQFFGPGTRLTVL.

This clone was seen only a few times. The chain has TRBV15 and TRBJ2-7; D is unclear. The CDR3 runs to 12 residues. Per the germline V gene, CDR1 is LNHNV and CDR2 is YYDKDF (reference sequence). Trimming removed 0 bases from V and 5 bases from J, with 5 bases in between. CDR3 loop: CATSRDHHEQYF. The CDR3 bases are TGTGCCACCAGCAGAGATCACCACGAGCAGTACTTC.

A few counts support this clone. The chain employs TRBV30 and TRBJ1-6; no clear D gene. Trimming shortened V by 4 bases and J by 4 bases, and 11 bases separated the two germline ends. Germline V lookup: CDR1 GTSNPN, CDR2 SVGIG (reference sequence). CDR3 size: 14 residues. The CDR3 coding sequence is TGTGCCTGGACGGCCGCAAGTTATAATTCACCCCTCCACTTT. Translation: CAWTAASYNSPLHF.

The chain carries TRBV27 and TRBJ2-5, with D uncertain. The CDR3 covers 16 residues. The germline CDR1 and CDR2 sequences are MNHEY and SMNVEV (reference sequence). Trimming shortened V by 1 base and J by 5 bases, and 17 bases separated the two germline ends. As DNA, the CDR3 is TGTGCCAGCAGTTTATTTTCTGGTTGGAAAGGGGAGACCCAGTACTTC. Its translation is CASSLFSGWKGETQYF.

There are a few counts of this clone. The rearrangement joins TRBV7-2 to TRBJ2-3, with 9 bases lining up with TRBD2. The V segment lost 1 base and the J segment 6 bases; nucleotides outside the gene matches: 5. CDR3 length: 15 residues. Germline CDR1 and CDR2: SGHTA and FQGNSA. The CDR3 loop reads CASSLESSGADTQYF. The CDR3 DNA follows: TGTGCCAGCAGCTTAGAGTCTAGCGGGGCGGATACGCAGTATTTT.

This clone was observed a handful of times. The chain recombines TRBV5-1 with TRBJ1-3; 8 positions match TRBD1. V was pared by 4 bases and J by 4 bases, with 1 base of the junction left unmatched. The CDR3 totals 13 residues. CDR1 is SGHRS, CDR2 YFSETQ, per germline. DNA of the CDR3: TGCGCCAGCAGCACAGGGGGAGGAAACACCATATATTTT. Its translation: CASSTGGGNTIYF. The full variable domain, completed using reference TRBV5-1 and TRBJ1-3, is KAGVTQTPRYLIKTRGQQVTLSCSPISGHRSVSWYQQTPGQGLQFLFEYFSETQRNKGNFPGRFSGRQFSNSRSEMNVSTLELGDSALYLCASSTGGGNTIYFGEGSWLTVV.

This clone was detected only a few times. The CDR3, as DNA: TGTGCCAGCTCACCTCCAGCCCAGACCCAGTACTTC. Protein product: CASSPPAQTQYF. This chain joins TRBV18 and TRBJ2-5; no definite D call. The CDR3 extends over 12 amino acids. Per the germline V gene, CDR1 is KGHSH and CDR2 is LQKENI. The V and J ends lost 3 bases and 6 bases respectively, with 8 bases between them.

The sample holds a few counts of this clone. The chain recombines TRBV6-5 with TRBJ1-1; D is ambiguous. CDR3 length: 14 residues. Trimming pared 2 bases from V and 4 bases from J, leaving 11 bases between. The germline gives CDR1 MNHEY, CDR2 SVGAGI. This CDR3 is CASSYRELATEAFF. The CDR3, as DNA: TGTGCCAGCAGTTACCGGGAGCTGGCCACTGAAGCTTTCTTT.

The CDR3 nucleotides are TGTGCCAGCAGCCCAGCCCCTAAATCAGGGTCCGAGGCCAACGTCCTGACTTTC. Protein product: CASSPAPKSGSEANVLTF. The chain employs TRBV7-3 and TRBJ2-6; possibly TRBD1 for D (5 bases). CDR1 and CDR2 (germline): SGHTA, FQGTGA. V lost 5 bases and J lost 6, with 23 bases in between. The CDR3 consists of 18 residues.

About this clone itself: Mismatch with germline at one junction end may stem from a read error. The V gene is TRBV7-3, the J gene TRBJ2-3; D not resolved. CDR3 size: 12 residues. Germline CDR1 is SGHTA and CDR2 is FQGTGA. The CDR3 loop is CASSFFADTQCF. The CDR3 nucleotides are TGTGCCAGCAGCTTTTTCGCAGATACGCAGTGTTTT.